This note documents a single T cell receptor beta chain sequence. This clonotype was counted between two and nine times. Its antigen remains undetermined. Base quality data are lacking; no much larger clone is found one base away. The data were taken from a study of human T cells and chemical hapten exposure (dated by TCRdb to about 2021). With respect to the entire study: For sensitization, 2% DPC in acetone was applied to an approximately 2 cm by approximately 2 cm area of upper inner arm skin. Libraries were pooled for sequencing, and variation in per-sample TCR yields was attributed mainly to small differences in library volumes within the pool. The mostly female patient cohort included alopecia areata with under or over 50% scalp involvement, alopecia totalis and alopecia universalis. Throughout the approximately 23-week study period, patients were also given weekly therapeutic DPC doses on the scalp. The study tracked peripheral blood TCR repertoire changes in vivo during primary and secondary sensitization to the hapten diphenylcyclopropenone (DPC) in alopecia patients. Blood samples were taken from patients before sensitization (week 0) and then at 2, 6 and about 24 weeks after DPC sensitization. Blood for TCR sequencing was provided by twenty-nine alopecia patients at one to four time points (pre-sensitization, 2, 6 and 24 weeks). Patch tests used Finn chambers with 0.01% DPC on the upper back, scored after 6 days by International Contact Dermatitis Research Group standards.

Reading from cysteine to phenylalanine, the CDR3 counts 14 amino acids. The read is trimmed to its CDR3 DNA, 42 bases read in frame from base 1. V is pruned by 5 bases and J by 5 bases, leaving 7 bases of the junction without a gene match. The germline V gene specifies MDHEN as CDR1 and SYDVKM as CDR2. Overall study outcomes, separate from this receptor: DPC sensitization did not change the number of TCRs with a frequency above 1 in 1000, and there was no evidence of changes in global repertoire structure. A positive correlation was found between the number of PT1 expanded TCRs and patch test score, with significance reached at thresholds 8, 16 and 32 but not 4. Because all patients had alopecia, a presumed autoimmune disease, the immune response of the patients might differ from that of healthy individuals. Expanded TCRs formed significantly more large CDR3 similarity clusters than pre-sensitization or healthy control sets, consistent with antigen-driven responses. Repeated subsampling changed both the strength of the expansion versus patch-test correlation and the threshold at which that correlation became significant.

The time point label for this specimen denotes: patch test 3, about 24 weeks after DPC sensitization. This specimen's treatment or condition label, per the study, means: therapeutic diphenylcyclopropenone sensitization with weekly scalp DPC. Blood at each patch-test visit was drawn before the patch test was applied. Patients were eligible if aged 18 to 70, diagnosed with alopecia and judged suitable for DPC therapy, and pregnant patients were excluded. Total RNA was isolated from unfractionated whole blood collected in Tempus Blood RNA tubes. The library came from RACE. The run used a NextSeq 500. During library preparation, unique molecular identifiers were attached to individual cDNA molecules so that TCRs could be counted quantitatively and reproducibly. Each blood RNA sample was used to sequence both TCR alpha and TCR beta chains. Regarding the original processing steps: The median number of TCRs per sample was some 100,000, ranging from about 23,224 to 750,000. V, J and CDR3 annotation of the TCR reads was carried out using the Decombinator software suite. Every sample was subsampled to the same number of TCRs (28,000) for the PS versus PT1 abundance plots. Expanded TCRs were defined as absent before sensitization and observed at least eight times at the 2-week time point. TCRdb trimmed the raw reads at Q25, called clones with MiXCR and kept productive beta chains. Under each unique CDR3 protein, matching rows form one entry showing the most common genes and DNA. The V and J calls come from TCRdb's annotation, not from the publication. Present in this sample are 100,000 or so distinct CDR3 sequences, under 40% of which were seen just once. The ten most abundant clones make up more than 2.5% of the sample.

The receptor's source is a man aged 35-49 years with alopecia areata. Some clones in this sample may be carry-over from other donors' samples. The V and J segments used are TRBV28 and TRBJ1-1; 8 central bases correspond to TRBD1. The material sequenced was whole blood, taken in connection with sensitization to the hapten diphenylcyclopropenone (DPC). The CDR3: CASSLGTGRTEAFF. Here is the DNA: TGTGCCAGCAGTCTCGGGACAGGCCGGACTGAAGCTTTCTTT.